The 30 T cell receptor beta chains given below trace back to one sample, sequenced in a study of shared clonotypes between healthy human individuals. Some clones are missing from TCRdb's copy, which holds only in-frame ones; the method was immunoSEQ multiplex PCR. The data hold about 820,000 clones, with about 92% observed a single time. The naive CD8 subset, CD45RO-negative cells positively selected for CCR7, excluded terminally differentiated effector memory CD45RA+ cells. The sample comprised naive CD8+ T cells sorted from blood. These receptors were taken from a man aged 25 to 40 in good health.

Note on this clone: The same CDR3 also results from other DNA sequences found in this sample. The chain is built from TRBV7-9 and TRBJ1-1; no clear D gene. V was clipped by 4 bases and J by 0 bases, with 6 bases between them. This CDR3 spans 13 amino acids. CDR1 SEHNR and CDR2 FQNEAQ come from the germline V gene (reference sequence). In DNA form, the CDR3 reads TGTGCCAGCAGCTCCGGATTGAACACTGAAGCTTTCTTT. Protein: CASSSGLNTEAFF.

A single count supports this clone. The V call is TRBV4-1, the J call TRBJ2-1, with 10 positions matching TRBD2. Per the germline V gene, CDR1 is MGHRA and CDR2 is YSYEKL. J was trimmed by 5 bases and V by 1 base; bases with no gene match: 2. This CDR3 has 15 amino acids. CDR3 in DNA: TGCGCCAGCAGCCAAGGGACTAGCGGACACAATGAGCAGTTCTTC. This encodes CASSQGTSGHNEQFF.

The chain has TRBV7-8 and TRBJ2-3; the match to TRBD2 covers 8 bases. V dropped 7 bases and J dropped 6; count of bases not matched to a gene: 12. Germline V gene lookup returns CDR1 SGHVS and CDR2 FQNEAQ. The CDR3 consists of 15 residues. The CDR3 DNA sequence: TGTGCCAGCAACCTAGCGGGTCCCTCAGGGGATACGCAGTATTTT. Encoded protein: CASNLAGPSGDTQYF.

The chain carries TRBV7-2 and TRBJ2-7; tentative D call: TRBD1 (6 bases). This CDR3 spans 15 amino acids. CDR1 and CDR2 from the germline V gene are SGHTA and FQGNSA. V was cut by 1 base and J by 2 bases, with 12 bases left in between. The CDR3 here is CASSLVPGDTYEQYF. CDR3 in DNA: TGTGCCAGCAGCTTAGTCCCCGGGGACACCTACGAGCAGTACTTC.

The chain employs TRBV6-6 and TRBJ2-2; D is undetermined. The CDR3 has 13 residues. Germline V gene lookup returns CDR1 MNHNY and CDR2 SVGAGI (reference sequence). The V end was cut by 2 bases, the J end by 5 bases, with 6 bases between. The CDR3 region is CASSYLQTGELFF. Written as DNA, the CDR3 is TGTGCCAGCAGTTACCTACAGACCGGGGAGCTGTTTTTT.

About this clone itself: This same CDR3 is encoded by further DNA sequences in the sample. As DNA, the CDR3 is TGCGCCAGCAGCCAAGAGGCAGGGGGCAATCAGCCCCAGCATTTT. Translated, it gives CASSQEAGGNQPQHF. This chain uses TRBV4-1 with TRBJ1-5; TRBD1 might be the D (6 bases). Trimming pared 0 bases from V and 2 bases from J, leaving 8 bases between. There are 15 residues in the CDR3. Germline CDR1 reads MGHRA; CDR2 reads YSYEKL.

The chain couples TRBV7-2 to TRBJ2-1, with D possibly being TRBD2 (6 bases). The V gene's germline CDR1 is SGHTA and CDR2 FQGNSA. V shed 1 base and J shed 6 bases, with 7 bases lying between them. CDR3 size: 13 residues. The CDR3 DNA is TGTGCCAGCAGCTTAGAACTAGCCAATGAGCAGTTCTTC. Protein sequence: CASSLELANEQFF.

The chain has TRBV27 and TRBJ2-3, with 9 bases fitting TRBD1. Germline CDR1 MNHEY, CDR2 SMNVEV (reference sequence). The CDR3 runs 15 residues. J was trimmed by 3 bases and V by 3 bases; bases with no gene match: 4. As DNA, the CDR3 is TGTGCCAGCAGTTTTGGGACAGGGAGGACAGATACGCAGTATTTT. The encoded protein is CASSFGTGRTDTQYF.

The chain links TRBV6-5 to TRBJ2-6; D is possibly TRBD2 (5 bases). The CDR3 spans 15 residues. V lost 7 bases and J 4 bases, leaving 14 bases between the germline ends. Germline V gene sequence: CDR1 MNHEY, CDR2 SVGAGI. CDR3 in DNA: TGTGCCAGCACCTCGGACTTGACCGGGGCCAACGTCCTGACTTTC. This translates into CASTSDLTGANVLTF.

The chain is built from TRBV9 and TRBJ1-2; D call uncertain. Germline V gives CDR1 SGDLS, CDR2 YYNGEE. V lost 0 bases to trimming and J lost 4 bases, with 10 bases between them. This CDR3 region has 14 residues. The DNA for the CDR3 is TGTGCCAGCAGCGTAGATGCGGAGTTCTATGGCTACACCTTC. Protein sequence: CASSVDAEFYGYTF.

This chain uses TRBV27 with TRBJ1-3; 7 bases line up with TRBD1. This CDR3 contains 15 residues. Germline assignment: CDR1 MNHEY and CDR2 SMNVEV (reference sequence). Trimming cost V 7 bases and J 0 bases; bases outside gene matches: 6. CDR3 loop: CASKPGQLSGNTIYF. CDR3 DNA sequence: TGTGCCAGCAAACCGGGACAGCTCTCTGGAAACACCATATATTTT.

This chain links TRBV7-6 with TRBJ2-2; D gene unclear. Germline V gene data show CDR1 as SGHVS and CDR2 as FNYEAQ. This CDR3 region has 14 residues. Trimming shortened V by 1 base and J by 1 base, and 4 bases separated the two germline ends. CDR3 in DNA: TGTGCCAGCAGCTTAGAGGTGAACACCGGGGAGCTGTTTTTT. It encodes CASSLEVNTGELFF.

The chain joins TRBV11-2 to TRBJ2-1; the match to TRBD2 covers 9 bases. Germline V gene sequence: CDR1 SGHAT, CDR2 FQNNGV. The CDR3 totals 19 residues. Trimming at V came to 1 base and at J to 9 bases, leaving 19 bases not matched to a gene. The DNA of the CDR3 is TGTGCCAGCAGCTTAGTCGGTAGCGGGAGCGTTGTTCCAAACGGTGAGCAGTTCTTC. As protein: CASSLVGSGSVVPNGEQFF.

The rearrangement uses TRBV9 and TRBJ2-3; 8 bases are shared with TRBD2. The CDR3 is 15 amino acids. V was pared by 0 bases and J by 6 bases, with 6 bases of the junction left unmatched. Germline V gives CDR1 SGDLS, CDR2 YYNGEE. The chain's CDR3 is CASSVVLSGADTQYF. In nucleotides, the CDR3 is TGTGCCAGCAGCGTAGTACTTAGCGGGGCCGATACGCAGTATTTT.

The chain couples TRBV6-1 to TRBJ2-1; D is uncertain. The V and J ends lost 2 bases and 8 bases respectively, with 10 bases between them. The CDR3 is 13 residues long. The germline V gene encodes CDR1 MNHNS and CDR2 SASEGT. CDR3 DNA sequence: TGTGCCAGCAGTGAAACGGGTTTGGATGAGCAGTTCTTC. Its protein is CASSETGLDEQFF.

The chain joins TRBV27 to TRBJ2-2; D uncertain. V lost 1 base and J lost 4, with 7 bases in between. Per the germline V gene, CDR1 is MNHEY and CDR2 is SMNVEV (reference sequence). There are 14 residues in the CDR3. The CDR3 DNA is TGTGCCAGCAGTTTATGGTGGAGCACCGGGGAGCTGTTTTTT. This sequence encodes CASSLWWSTGELFF.

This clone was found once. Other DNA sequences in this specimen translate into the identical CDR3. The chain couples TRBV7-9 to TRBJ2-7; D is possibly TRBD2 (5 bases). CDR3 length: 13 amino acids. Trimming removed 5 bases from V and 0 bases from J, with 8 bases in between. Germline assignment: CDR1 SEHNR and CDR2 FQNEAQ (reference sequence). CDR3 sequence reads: CASSPGDSYEQYF. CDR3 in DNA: TGTGCCAGCAGCCCCGGGGACTCCTACGAGCAGTACTTC.

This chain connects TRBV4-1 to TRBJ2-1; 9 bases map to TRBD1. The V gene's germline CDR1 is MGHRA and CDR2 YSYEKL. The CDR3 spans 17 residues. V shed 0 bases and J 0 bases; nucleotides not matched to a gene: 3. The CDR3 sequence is CASSQDWGQGSYNEQFF. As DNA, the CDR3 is TGCGCCAGCAGCCAAGACTGGGGACAGGGCTCCTACAATGAGCAGTTCTTC.

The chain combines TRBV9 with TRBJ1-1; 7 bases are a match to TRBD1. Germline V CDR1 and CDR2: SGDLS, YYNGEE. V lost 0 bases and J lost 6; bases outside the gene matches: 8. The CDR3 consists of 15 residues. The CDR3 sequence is CASSVVNRGFAEAFF. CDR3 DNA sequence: TGTGCCAGCAGCGTAGTGAACAGGGGTTTCGCTGAAGCTTTCTTT.

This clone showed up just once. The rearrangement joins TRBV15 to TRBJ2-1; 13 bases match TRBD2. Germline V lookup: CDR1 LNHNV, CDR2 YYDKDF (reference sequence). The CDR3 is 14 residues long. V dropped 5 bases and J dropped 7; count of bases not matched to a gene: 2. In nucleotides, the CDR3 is TGTGCCACCAGCGGGGGACTAGCGGGGAATGAGCAGTTCTTC. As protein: CATSGGLAGNEQFF. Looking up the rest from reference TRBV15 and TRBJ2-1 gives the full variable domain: DAMVIQNPRYQVTQFGKPVTLSCSQTLNHNVMYWYQQKSSQAPKLLFHYYDKDFNNEADTPDNFQSRRPNTSFCFLDIRSPGLGDTAMYLCATSGGLAGNEQFFGPGTRLTVL.

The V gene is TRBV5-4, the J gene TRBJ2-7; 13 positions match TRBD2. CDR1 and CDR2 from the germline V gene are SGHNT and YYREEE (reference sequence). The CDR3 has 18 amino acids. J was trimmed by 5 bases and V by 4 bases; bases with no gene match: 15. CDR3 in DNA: TGTGCCAGCAGCCCACCCCCCGGACTAGCGGGAGTGTTCAACGAGCAGTACTTC. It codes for CASSPPPGLAGVFNEQYF.

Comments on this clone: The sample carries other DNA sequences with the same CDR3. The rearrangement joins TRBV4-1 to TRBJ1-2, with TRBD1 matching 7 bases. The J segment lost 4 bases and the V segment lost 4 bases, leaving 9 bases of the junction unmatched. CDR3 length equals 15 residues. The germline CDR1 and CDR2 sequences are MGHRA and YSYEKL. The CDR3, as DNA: TGCGCCAGCAGCCCTCGGGACAGTGGTGGCTATGGCTACACCTTC. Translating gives CASSPRDSGGYGYTF.

CDR3 residues: CASSYIAGAYEQYF. The DNA of the CDR3 is TGCGCCAGCAGTTATATAGCGGGAGCCTACGAGCAGTACTTC. V usage is TRBV5-1 and J usage is TRBJ2-7, with 9 bases that match TRBD2. The germline V gene has CDR1 SGHRS and CDR2 YFSETQ. CDR3 length: 14 amino acids. The V and J ends lost 5 bases and 2 bases, in that order; junction bases with no gene match: 5.

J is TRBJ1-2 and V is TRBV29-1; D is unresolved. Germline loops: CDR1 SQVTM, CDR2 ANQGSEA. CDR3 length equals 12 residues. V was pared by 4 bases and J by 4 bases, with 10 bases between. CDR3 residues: CSVGSESYGYTF. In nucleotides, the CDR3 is TGCAGCGTTGGGTCGGAGAGCTATGGCTACACCTTC.

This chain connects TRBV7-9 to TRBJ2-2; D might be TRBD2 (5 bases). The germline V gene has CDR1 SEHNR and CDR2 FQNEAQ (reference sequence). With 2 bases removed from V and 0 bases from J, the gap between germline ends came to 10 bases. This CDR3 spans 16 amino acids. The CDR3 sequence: CASSLRGETNTGELFF. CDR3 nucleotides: TGTGCCAGCAGCTTACGGGGAGAAACGAACACCGGGGAGCTGTTTTTT.

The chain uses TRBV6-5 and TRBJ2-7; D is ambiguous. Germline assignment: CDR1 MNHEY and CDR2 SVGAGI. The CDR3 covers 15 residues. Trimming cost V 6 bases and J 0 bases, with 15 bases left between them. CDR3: CASRTRTAVSYEQYF. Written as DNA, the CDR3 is TGTGCCAGCAGAACACGTACAGCTGTCTCCTACGAGCAGTACTTC.

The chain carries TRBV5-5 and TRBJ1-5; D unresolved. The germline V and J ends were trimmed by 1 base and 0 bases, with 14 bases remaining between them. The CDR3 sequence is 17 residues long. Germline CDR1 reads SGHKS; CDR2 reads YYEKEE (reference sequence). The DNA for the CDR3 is TGTGCCAGCAGCTTGATGTGGCCAGCCCATAGCAATCAGCCCCAGCATTTT. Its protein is CASSLMWPAHSNQPQHF.

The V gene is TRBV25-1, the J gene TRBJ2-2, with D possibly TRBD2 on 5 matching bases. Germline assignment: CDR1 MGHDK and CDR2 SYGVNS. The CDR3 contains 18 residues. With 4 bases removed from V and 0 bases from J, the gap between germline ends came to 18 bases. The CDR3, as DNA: TGTGCCAGCAGTGGGCCGCTGGAGGACCTATCGAACACCGGGGAGCTGTTTTTT. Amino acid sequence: CASSGPLEDLSNTGELFF.

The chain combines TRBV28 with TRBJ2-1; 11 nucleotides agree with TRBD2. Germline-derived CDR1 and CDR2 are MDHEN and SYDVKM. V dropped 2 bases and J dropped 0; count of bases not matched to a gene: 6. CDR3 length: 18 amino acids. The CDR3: CASSLRGLAASSYNEQFF. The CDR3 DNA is TGTGCCAGCAGTTTACGGGGACTAGCGGCTAGCTCCTACAATGAGCAGTTCTTC.

CDR3 residues: CASSEGTVSAYEQYF. DNA of the CDR3: TGTGCCAGCAGTGAAGGGACAGTCTCTGCCTACGAGCAGTACTTC. This chain joins TRBV6-1 and TRBJ2-7; D possibly corresponds to TRBD1 (6 bases). V was clipped by 1 base and J by 2 bases, with 12 bases between them. The germline gives CDR1 MNHNS, CDR2 SASEGT. CDR3 size: 15 residues.